These T cell receptor beta chains were read from a single sample in a study of blood T cell repertoires in COVID-19. Some clones are missing from TCRdb's copy, which holds only in-frame ones; the method was immunoSEQ multiplex PCR. The profile covers about 190,000 clones, with around nine tenths appearing a single time and roughly 6% taken by the ten largest. Sequencing was carried out using peripheral blood. The receptors originated from a woman aged 40 to 50 who had recovered from COVID-19. Each CDR3 is given with its conserved first and last residue. A D gene is named only where the DNA matches it firmly. Rows may omit the clone size; those that give it use once, few, many or a size class.

>TRBV5-6|.|TRBD1|TRBJ2-3
CASSLRNRGRSTDTQYF
TGTGCCAGCAGCTTACGCAACAGGGGAAGGAGCACAGATACGCAGTATTTT
>TRBV19|.|.|TRBJ1-5
CASTTGNQPQHF
TGTGCCAGTACAACAGGCAATCAGCCCCAGCATTTT
>TRBV4-2|.|TRBD2|TRBJ2-7
CASSQEWAGGGTYEQYF
TGTGCCAGCAGCCAAGAGTGGGCGGGAGGGGGGACCTACGAGCAGTACTTC
>TRBV2|.|.|TRBJ2-3
CASSFGRAGTDTQYF
TGTGCCAGCAGCTTCGGCAGGGCGGGCACAGATACGCAGTATTTT
>TRBV28|.|TRBD1|TRBJ1-2
CASGDGVGQAAYGYTF
TGTGCCAGTGGGGATGGGGTTGGACAGGCGGCCTATGGCTACACCTTC
>TRBV27|.|TRBD2|TRBJ2-5
CASSRLAGVPETQYF
TGTGCCAGCAGTAGATTAGCGGGAGTTCCAGAGACCCAGTACTTC
>TRBV11-3|.|.|TRBJ2-4
CASSPGGDGAKNIQYF
TGTGCCAGCAGCCCCGGGGGAGATGGGGCCAAAAACATTCAGTACTTC
>TRBV28|.|.|TRBJ1-2
CASSFALTPGGYGYTF
TGTGCCAGCAGTTTTGCCCTGACCCCCGGAGGATATGGCTACACCTTC
>TRBV7-2|.|.|TRBJ2-5
CASPPESSVWTQYF
TGTGCCAGCCCCCCTGAGTCTAGCGTATGGACCCAGTACTTC
>TRBV27|.|.|TRBJ2-1
CASSLAGNYNEQFF
TGTGCCAGCAGTTTAGCGGGGAACTACAATGAGCAGTTCTTC
>TRBV10-3|.|.|TRBJ1-5
CAISDREYQPQHF
TGTGCCATCAGTGACAGGGAATATCAGCCCCAGCATTTT
>TRBV27|.|TRBD2|TRBJ2-7
CASSLIGTGTSGISEQYF
TGTGCCAGCAGTTTAATAGGGACCGGGACTAGCGGGATCAGCGAGCAGTACTTC
>TRBV7-9|.|.|TRBJ2-1
CASSLEGLSEQFF
TGTGCCAGCAGCTTAGAAGGACTAAGTGAGCAGTTCTTC
>TRBV9|.|TRBD1|TRBJ1-4
CASSVGTGRPTNEKLFF
TGTGCCAGCAGCGTAGGGACAGGCCGGCCAACTAATGAAAAACTGTTTTTT
>TRBV11-3|.|.|TRBJ1-1
CASSLAVNTEAFF
TGTGCCAGCAGCTTAGCAGTTAACACTGAAGCTTTCTTT
>TRBV12-3/TRBV12-4|.|.|TRBJ2-1
CASSPRLYNEQFF
TGTGCCAGCAGCCCCCGACTGTACAATGAGCAGTTCTTC
>TRBV13|.|.|TRBJ2-1
CASSEYNEQFF
TGTGCCAGCAGCGAGTACAATGAGCAGTTCTTC
>TRBV7-9|.|TRBD1|TRBJ2-7
CASSLEGTGVYEQYF
TGTGCCAGCAGCTTAGAAGGGACAGGGGTTTACGAGCAGTACTTC
>TRBV3-1/TRBV3-2|.|.|TRBJ2-1
CASRYYNEQFF
TGTGCCAGCAGGTATTACAATGAGCAGTTCTTC
>TRBV30|few|TRBD1|TRBJ1-3
CAWSDPGQDSGNTIYF
TGTGCCTGGAGTGATCCGGGACAGGACTCTGGAAACACCATATATTTT
>TRBV19|few|TRBD2|TRBJ2-2
CASSITSGGTGELFF
TGTGCCAGTAGTATCACTAGCGGAGGGACCGGGGAGCTGTTTTTT
>TRBV4-1|.|.|TRBJ2-5
CASSQGRGQETQYF
TGCGCCAGCAGCCAAGGCAGGGGCCAAGAGACCCAGTACTTC
>TRBV25-1|.|TRBD2|TRBJ2-2
CASSKREPQGELFF
TGTGCCAGCAGCAAGCGGGAGCCCCAAGGGGAGCTGTTTTTT
>TRBV19|.|TRBD1|TRBJ1-1
CASSSQTGTGGTEAFF
TGTGCCAGTAGCAGCCAGACCGGGACAGGCGGCACTGAAGCTTTCTTT
>TRBV5-1|.|TRBD2|TRBJ2-7
CASSFWLSGPTYEQYF
TGCGCCAGCAGCTTTTGGCTTAGCGGGCCGACCTACGAGCAGTACTTC
>TRBV5-1|.|TRBD2|TRBJ2-5
CASSLAIPGLAGDETQYF
TGCGCCAGCAGCTTGGCCATTCCTGGACTAGCGGGTGACGAGACCCAGTACTTC
>TRBV19|.|.|TRBJ1-1
CASSIGGRGAEAFF
TGTGCCAGTAGTATAGGGGGCAGGGGTGCTGAAGCTTTCTTT
>TRBV19|.|.|TRBJ1-5
CASSISENQPQHF
TGTGCCAGTAGTATTAGTGAGAATCAGCCCCAGCATTTT
>TRBV2|few|.|TRBJ1-6
CASRTYTERGSPLHF
TGTGCCAGCAGGACATACACGGAAAGGGGGTCACCCCTCCACTTT
>TRBV7-3|.|TRBD2|TRBJ2-7
CASSLAGGGSYEQYF
TGTGCCAGCAGTCTAGCGGGAGGGGGCTCCTACGAGCAGTACTTC
>TRBV9|.|.|TRBJ2-7
CASSSSGQTYEQYF
TGTGCCAGCAGCTCCAGCGGACAGACCTACGAGCAGTACTTC
>TRBV27|.|.|TRBJ2-2
CASRGQARVRELFF
TGTGCCAGCAGGGGACAAGCAAGGGTCCGGGAGCTGTTTTTT
>TRBV28|.|TRBD1|TRBJ1-1
CASSLYPSLTGGNTEAFF
TGTGCCAGCAGTTTATATCCCTCCCTTACAGGGGGTAACACTGAAGCTTTCTTT
>TRBV6-1|.|TRBD1|TRBJ2-5
CASSRRQGGRETQYF
TGTGCCAGCAGCCGCAGACAGGGGGGACGAGAGACCCAGTACTTC
>TRBV9|once|TRBD2|TRBJ2-3
CASSVTSGSTDTQYF
TGTGCCAGCAGCGTGACTAGCGGTAGCACAGATACGCAGTATTTT
>TRBV7-2|.|.|TRBJ2-7
CASSLEGGESSYEQYF
TGTGCCAGCAGCTTAGAGGGGGGGGAAAGCTCCTACGAGCAGTACTTC
>TRBV28|.|.|TRBJ1-2
CASSQSMDYGYTF
TGTGCCAGCAGCCAAAGCATGGACTATGGCTACACCTTC